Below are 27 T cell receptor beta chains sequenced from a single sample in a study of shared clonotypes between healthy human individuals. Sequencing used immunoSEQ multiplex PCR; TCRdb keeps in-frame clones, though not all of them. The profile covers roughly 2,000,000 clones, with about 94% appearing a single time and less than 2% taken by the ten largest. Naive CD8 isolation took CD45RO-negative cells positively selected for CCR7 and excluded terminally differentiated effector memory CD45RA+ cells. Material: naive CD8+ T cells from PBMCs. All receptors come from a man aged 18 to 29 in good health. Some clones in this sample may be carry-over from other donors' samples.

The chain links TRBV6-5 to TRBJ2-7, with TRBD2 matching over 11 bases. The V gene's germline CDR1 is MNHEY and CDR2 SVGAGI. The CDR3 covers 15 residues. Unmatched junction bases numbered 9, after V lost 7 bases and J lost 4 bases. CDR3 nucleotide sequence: TGTGCCAGCAAGCCACGGGGACTAGCGGCGTACGAGCAGTACTTC. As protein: CASKPRGLAAYEQYF.

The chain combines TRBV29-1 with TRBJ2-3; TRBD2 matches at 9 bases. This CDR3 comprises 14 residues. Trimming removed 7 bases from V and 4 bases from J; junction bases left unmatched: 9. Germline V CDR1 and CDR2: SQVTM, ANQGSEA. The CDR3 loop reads CSALSGSGSDTQYF. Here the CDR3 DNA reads TGCAGCGCTCTTAGCGGGAGTGGGTCAGATACGCAGTATTTT.

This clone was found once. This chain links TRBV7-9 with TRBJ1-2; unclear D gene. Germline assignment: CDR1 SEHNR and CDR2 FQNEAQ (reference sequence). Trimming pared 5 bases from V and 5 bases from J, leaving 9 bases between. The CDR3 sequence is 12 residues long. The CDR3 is CASSDREYGYTF. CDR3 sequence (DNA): TGTGCCAGCAGCGACCGGGAGTATGGCTACACCTTC. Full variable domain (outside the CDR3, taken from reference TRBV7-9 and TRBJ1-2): DTGVSQNPRHKITKRGQNVTFRCDPISEHNRLYWYRQTLGQGPEFLTYFQNEAQLEKSRLLSDRFSAERPKGSFSTLEIQRTEQGDSAMYLCASSDREYGYTFGSGTRLTVV.

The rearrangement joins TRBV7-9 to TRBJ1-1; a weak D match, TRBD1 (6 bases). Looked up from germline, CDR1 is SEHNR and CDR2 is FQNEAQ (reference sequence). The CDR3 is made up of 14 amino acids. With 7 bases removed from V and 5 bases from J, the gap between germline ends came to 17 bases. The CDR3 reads CASIPGGAETEAFF. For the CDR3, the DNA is TGTGCCAGCATCCCGGGGGGCGCAGAGACTGAAGCTTTCTTT.

The CDR3 nucleotides read TGTGCCAGCAGCTTAGACAGGGTCCTGAGGAATGAGCAGTTCTTC. Translated: CASSLDRVLRNEQFF. The rearrangement uses TRBV7-8 and TRBJ2-1; possible D gene TRBD1, 6 bases. The germline CDR1 and CDR2 sequences are SGHVS and FQNEAQ. This CDR3 has 15 residues. V was shortened by 1 base and J by 7 bases, with 14 bases between the two germline ends.

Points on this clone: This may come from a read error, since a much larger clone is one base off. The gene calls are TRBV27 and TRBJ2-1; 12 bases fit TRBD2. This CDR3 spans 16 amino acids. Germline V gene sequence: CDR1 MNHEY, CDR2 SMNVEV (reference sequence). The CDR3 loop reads CTSRFRLAGGYWEQFF. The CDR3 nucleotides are TGTACCAGCAGATTTCGGCTAGCGGGAGGGTACTGGGAGCAGTTCTTC.

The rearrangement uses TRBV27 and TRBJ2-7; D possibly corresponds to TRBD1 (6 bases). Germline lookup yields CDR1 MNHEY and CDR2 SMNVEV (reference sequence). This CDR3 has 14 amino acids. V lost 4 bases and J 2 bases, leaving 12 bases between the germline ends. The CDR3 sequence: CASSSGDTPYEQYF. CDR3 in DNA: TGTGCCAGCAGTTCCGGGGACACCCCCTACGAGCAGTACTTC.

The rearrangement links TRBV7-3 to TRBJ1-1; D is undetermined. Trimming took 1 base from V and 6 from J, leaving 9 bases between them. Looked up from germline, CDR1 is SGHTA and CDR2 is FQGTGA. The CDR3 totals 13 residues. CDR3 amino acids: CASSLIIGSEAFF. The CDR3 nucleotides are TGTGCCAGCAGCTTAATTATCGGCTCTGAAGCTTTCTTT.

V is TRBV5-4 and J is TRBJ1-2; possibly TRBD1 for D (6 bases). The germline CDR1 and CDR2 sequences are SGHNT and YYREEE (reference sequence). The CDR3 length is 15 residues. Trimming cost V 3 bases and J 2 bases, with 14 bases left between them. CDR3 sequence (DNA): TGTGCCAGCAGCTCCTCAAGTGGGGGCAACTATGGCTACACCTTC. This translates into CASSSSSGGNYGYTF.

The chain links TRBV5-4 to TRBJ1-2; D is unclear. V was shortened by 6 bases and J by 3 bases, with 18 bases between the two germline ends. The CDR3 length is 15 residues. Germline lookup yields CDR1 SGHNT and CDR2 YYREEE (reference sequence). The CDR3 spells CASTGRALLDYGYTF. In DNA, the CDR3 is TGTGCCAGCACCGGCCGGGCCCTGCTTGACTATGGCTACACCTTC.

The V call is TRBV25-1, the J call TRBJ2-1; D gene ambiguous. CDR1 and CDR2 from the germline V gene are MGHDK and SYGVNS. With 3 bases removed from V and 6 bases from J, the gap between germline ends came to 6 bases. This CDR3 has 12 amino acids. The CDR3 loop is CASSDLVNEQFF. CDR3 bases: TGTGCCAGCAGTGATCTAGTCAATGAGCAGTTCTTC. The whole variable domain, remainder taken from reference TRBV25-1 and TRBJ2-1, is EADIYQTPRYLVIGTGKKITLECSQTMGHDKMYWYQQDPGMELHLIHYSYGVNSTEKGDLSSESTVSRIRTEHFPLTLESARPSHTSQYLCASSDLVNEQFFGPGTRLTVL.

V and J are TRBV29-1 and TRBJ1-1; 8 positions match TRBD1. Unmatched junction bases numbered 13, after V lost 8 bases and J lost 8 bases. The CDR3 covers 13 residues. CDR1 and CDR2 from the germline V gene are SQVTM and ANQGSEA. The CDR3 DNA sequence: TGCAGCATGACAGGGGCCCTCTCCTTAGAAGCTTTCTTT. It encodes CSMTGALSLEAFF.

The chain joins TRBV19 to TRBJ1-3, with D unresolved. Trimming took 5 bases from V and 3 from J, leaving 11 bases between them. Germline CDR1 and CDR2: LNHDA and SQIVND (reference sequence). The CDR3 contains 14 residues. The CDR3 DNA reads TGTGCCAGTAGTCCGACGACTATTGGAAACACCATATATTTT. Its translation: CASSPTTIGNTIYF.

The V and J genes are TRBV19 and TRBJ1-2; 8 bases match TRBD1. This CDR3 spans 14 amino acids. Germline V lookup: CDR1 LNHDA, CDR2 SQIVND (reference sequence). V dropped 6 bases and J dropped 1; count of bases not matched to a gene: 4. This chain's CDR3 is CASSYRGFNYGYTF. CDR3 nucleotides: TGTGCCAGTAGCTACAGGGGGTTTAACTATGGCTACACCTTC. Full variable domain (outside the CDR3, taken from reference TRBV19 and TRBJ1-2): DGGITQSPKYLFRKEGQNVTLSCEQNLNHDAMYWYRQDPGQGLRLIYYSQIVNDFQKGDIAEGYSVSREKKESFPLTVTSAQKNPTAFYLCASSYRGFNYGYTFGSGTRLTVV.

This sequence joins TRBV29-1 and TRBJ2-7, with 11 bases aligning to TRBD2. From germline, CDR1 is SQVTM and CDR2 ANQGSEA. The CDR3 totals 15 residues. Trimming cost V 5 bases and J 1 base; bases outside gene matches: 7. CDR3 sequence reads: CSVHLTSGVSYEQYF. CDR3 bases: TGCAGCGTTCACCTGACTAGCGGGGTTTCCTACGAGCAGTACTTC.

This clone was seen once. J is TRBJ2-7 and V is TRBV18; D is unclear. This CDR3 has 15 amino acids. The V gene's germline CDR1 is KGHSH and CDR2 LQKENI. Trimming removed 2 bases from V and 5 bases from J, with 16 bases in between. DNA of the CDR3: TGTGCCAGCTCACCAAACGACCCCCGAGAGGACGAGCAGTACTTC. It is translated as CASSPNDPREDEQYF.

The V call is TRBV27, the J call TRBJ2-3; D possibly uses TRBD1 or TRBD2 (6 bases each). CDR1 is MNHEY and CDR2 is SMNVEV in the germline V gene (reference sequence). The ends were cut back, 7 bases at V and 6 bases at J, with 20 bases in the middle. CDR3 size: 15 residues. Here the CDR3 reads CASTKGGSRSDTQYF. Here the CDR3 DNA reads TGTGCCAGCACTAAAGGGGGGAGTAGGTCGGATACGCAGTATTTT.

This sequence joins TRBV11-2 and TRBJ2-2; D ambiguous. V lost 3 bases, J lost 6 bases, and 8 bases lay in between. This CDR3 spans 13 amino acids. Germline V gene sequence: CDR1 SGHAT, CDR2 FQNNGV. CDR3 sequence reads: CASSFTAPGELFF. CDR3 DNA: TGTGCCAGCAGCTTCACGGCGCCCGGGGAGCTGTTTTTT.

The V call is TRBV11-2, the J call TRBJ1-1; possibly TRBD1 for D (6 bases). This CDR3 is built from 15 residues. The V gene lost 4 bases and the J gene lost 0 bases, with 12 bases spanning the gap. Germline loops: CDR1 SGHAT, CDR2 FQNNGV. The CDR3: CASSSVDSLNTEAFF. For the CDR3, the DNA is TGTGCCAGCAGCTCGGTGGACAGCTTGAACACTGAAGCTTTCTTT.

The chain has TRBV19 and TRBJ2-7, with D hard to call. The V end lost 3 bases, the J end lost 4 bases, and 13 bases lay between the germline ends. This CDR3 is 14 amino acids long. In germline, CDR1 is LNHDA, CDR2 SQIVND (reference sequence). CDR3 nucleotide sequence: TGTGCCAGTAGTATGAAGTCTGGGTTTTACGAGCAGTACTTC. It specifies CASSMKSGFYEQYF.

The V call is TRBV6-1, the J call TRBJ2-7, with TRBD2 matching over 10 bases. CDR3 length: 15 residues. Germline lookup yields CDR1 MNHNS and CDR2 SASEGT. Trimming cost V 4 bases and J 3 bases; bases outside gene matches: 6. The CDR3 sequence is CASSVTSGWGYEQYF. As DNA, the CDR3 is TGTGCCAGCAGTGTGACTAGCGGGTGGGGCTACGAGCAGTACTTC.

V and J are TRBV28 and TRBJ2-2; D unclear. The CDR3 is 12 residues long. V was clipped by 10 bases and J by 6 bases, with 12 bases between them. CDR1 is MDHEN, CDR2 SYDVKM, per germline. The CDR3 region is CATLRESGELFF. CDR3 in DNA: TGTGCCACCCTAAGGGAATCCGGGGAGCTGTTTTTT.

CDR3 in DNA: TGTGCCAGCAGTTCCGGCAGGGGGCTGTTTTTT. Protein sequence: CASSSGRGLFF. The chain links TRBV6-5 to TRBJ2-2; maybe TRBD1 (6 bases). This CDR3 contains 11 residues. Germline V CDR1 and CDR2: MNHEY, SVGAGI. V was cut by 4 bases and J by 13 bases, with 10 bases left in between.

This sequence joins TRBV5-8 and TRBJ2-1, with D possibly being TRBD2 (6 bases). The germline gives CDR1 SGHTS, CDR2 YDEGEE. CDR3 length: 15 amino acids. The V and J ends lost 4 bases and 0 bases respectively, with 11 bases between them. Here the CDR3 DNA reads TGTGCCAGCAGCAACCGGGAGTACTCCTACAATGAGCAGTTCTTC. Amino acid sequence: CASSNREYSYNEQFF.

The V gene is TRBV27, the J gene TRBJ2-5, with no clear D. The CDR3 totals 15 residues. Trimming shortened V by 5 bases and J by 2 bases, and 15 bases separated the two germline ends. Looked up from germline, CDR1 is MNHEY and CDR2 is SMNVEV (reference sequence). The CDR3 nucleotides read TGTGCCAGCAGTCGAGACATGAGCGCACAAGAGACCCAGTACTTC. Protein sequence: CASSRDMSAQETQYF.

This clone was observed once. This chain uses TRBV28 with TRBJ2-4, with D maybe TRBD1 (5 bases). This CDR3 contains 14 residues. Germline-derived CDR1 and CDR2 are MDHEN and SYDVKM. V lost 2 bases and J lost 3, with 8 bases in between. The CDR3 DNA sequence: TGTGCCAGCAGTTTAGCCAGGGACAAAAACATTCAGTACTTC. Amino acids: CASSLARDKNIQYF.

As DNA, the CDR3 is TGTGCCAGCAGCCCGTCGAGGGCAGATACGCAGTATTTT. This sequence encodes CASSPSRADTQYF. This chain joins TRBV7-2 and TRBJ2-3; TRBD2 might be the D (5 bases). The germline CDR1 and CDR2 sequences are SGHTA and FQGNSA. CDR3 size: 13 residues. The ends were cut back, 5 bases at V and 4 bases at J, with 10 bases in the middle.